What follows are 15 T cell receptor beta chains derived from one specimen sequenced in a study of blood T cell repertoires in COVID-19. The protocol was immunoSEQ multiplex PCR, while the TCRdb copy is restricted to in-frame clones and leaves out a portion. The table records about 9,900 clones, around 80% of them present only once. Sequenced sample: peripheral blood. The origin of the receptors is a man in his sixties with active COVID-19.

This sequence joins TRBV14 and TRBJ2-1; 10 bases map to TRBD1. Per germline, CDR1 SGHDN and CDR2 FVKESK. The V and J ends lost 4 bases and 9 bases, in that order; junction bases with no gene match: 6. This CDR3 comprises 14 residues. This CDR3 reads CASSLGTGVGEQFF. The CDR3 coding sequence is TGTGCCAGCAGCCTGGGGACAGGGGTGGGTGAGCAGTTCTTC.

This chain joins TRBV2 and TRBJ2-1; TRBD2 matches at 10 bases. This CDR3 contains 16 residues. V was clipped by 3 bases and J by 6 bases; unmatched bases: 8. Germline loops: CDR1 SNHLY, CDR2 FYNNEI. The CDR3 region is CASSDSGGRSSNEQFF. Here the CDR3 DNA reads TGTGCCAGCAGTGATAGCGGGGGGAGATCTAGCAATGAGCAGTTCTTC.

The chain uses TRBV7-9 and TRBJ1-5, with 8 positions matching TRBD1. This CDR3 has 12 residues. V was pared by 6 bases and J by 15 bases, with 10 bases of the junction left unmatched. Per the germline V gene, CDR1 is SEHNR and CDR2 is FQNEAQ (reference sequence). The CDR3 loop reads CASSSRQGLWHF. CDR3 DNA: TGTGCCAGCAGTTCAAGACAGGGGCTATGGCATTTT.

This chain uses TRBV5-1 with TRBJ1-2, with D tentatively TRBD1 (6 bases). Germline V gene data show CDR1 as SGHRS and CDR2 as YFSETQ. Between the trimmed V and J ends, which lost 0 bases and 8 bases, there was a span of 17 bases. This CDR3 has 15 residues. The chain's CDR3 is CASSLGWSGAGGYTF. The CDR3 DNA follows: TGCGCCAGCAGCTTGGGGTGGTCAGGGGCTGGAGGCTACACCTTC.

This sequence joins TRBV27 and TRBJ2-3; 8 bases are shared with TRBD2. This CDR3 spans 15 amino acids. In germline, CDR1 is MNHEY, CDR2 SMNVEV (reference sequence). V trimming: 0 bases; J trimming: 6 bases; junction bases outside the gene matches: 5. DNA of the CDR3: TGTGCCAGCAGTTTATCACCGGGGGGGCGCGATACGCAGTATTTT. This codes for CASSLSPGGRDTQYF.

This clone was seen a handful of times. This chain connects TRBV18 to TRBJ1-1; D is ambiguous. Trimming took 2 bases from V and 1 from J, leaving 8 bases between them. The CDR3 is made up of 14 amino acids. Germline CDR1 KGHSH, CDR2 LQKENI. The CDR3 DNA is TGTGCCAGCTCACCAGACGGAGGGAACACTGAAGCTTTCTTT. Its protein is CASSPDGGNTEAFF. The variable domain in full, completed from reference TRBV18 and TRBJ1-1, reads NAGVMQNPRHLVRRRGQEARLRCSPMKGHSHVYWYRQLPEEGLKFMVYLQKENIIDESGMPKERFSAEFPKEGPSILRIQQVVRGDSAAYFCASSPDGGNTEAFFGQGTRLTVV.

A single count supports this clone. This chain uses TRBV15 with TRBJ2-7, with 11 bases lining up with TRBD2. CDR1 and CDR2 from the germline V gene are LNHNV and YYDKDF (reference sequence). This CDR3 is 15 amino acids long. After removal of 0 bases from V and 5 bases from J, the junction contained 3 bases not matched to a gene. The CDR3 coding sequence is TGTGCCACCAGCAGAGATACTAGCGGGAGTGACGAGCAGTACTTC. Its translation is CATSRDTSGSDEQYF.

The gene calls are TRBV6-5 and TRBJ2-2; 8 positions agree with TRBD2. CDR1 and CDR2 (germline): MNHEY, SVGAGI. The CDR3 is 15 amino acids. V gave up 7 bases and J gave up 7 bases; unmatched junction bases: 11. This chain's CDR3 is CASTSGLTFGGELFF. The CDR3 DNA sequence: TGTGCCAGCACTAGCGGGCTAACCTTTGGCGGGGAGCTGTTTTTT.

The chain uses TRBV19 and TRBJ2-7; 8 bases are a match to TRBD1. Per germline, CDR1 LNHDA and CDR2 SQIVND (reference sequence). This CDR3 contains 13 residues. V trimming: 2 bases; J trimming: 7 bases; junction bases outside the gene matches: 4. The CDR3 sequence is CASSILGTGEQYF. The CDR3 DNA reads TGTGCCAGTAGTATACTCGGGACAGGTGAGCAGTACTTC.

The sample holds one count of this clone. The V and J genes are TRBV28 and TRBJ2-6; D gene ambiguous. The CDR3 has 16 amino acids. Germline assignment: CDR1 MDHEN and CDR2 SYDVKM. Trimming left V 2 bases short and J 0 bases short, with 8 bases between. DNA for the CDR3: TGTGCCAGCAGTTTAGATCGGTACTCTGGGGCCAACGTCCTGACTTTC. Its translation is CASSLDRYSGANVLTF.

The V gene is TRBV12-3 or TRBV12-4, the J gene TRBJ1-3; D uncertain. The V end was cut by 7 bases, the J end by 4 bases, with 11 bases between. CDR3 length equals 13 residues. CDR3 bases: TGTGCCAGCAAATGGGCAGGAGGAAACACCATATATTTT. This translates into CASKWAGGNTIYF.

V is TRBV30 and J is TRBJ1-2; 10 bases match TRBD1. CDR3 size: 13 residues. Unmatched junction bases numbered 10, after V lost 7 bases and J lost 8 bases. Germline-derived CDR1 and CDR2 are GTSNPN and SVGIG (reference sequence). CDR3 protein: CASRPGTGVGYTF. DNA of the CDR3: TGTGCCTCCAGACCCGGGACAGGGGTCGGCTACACCTTC. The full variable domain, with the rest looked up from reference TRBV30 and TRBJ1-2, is SQTIHQWPATLVQPVGSPLSLECTVEGTSNPNLYWYRQAAGRGLQLLFYSVGIGQISSEVPQNLSASRPQDRQFILSSKKLLLSDSGFYLCASRPGTGVGYTFGSGTRLTVV.

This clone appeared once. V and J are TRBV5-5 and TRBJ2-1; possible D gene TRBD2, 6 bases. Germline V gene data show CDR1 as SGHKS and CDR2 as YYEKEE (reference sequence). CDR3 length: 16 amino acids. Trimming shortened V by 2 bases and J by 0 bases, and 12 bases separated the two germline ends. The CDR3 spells CASSFLAESSYNEQFF. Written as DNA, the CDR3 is TGTGCCAGCAGCTTTTTAGCGGAGAGCTCCTACAATGAGCAGTTCTTC.

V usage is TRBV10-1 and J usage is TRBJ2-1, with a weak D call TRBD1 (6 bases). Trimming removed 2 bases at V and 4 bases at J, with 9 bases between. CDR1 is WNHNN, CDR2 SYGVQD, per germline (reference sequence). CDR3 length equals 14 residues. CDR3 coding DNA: TGCGCCAGCAGTGAGAATGGACAGTACAATGAGCAGTTCTTC. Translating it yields CASSENGQYNEQFF.

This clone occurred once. CDR3: CASSLSLGQSPFF. CDR3 nucleotides: TGTGCCAGCAGTTTAAGTCTGGGACAGAGCCCTTTCTTT. This rearrangement joins TRBV12-3 or TRBV12-4 to TRBJ1-1, with 7 bases matching TRBD1. The CDR3 consists of 13 residues. The V segment lost 2 bases and the J segment 12 bases; nucleotides outside the gene matches: 9.